The 22 T cell receptor beta chains reported below all come from one sample, sequenced in a study of OX40 agonist ivuxolimab in advanced cancers. Sequencing used immunoSEQ multiplex PCR; TCRdb keeps in-frame clones, though not all of them. The sample has fewer than 40,000 clones; 80% are singletons. Sequenced here: CD4+ or CD8+ T cells sorted from blood, sampled in a trial of the OX40 agonist ivuxolimab. The receptors were sampled from an adult with an advanced solid tumor such as melanoma, head and neck, liver or kidney cancer.

The chain employs TRBV18 and TRBJ2-6; D may be TRBD1 (6 bases). This CDR3 has 17 amino acids. Trimming stripped 1 base from V and 0 bases from J, with 10 bases between. CDR1 is KGHSH, CDR2 LQKENI, per germline. The CDR3 loop is CASSPQQGFSGANVLTF. The DNA of the CDR3 is TGTGCCAGCTCACCACAGCAGGGGTTCTCTGGGGCCAACGTCCTGACTTTC.

This clone showed up just once. The V gene is TRBV5-6, the J gene TRBJ1-5, with D hard to call. V dropped 3 bases and J dropped 2 bases, with 12 bases sitting between them. This CDR3 region has 15 residues. Per the germline V gene, CDR1 is SGHDT and CDR2 is YYEEEE. The CDR3 loop is CASSSVGHGNQPQHF. The CDR3 DNA follows: TGTGCCAGCAGCTCGGTAGGGCACGGCAATCAGCCCCAGCATTTT.

This sequence joins TRBV4-1 and TRBJ2-4; D is perhaps TRBD2 (6 bases). Germline V gene data show CDR1 as MGHRA and CDR2 as YSYEKL. CDR3 length: 15 residues. Trimming stripped 0 bases from V and 6 bases from J, with 12 bases between. CDR3 amino acids: CASSQDRSGGNIQYF. The DNA of the CDR3 is TGCGCCAGCAGCCAAGATCGCTCCGGGGGAAACATTCAGTACTTC.

The sample holds one count of this clone. This sequence joins TRBV6-1 and TRBJ1-5; the D is unclear. The CDR3 has 12 residues. The germline CDR1 and CDR2 sequences are MNHNS and SASEGT. The V end lost 5 bases, the J end lost 5 bases, and 7 bases lay between the germline ends. This chain's CDR3 is CASSLGYQPQHF. The CDR3 bases are TGTGCCAGCAGTCTAGGGTATCAGCCCCAGCATTTT.

This chain connects TRBV2 to TRBJ2-5; TRBD2 matches 10 bases. The CDR3 sequence is 13 residues long. Trimming took 5 bases from V and 8 from J; bases not matched to a gene: 5. CDR1 and CDR2 (germline): SNHLY, FYNNEI. The CDR3 loop is CASSRGLAETQYF. Here the CDR3 DNA reads TGTGCCAGCAGTCGAGGACTAGCGGAAACCCAGTACTTC.

By share of the sample, this clone is medium-sized. The chain uses TRBV5-1 and TRBJ2-3; D may be TRBD2 (5 bases). Germline loops: CDR1 SGHRS, CDR2 YFSETQ. V lost 4 bases to trimming and J lost 3 bases, with 18 bases between them. The CDR3 is 16 residues long. CDR3 in DNA: TGCGCCAGCAGCCCCGAGCAAGCGGTAAGGACAGATACGCAGTATTTT. Its translation: CASSPEQAVRTDTQYF. Using reference TRBV5-1 and TRBJ2-3 for the parts outside the CDR3, the full variable domain is KAGVTQTPRYLIKTRGQQVTLSCSPISGHRSVSWYQQTPGQGLQFLFEYFSETQRNKGNFPGRFSGRQFSNSRSEMNVSTLELGDSALYLCASSPEQAVRTDTQYFGPGTRLTVL.

The chain links TRBV9 to TRBJ2-3; D not resolved. The CDR3 is 13 residues long. Per the germline V gene, CDR1 is SGDLS and CDR2 is YYNGEE. V dropped 6 bases and J dropped 3 bases, with 11 bases sitting between them. CDR3 coding DNA: TGTGCCAGCAACCGACTCGAAACAGATACGCAGTATTTT. Residues: CASNRLETDTQYF.

For the CDR3, the DNA is TGCGCCAGCAGCTCGTCGGCCCCGAAGGGGAAGGGCTACACCTTC. Protein product: CASSSSAPKGKGYTF. The chain uses TRBV5-1 and TRBJ1-2; D might be TRBD1 (5 bases). Germline V gene sequence: CDR1 SGHRS, CDR2 YFSETQ. The V gene lost 3 bases and the J gene lost 8 bases, with 20 bases spanning the gap. The CDR3 has 15 amino acids.

This chain links TRBV4-1 with TRBJ2-5, with 8 bases lining up with TRBD2. Germline V gene data show CDR1 as MGHRA and CDR2 as YSYEKL. The V gene end was trimmed by 4 bases and the J gene end by 5 bases; junction bases not matched to a gene: 6. The CDR3 runs to 14 residues. CDR3 amino acids: CASSLGGAWETQYF. As DNA, the CDR3 is TGCGCCAGCAGCCTCGGGGGGGCTTGGGAGACCCAGTACTTC.

The V and J genes are TRBV19 and TRBJ1-5; maybe TRBD1 (5 bases). Germline assignment: CDR1 LNHDA and CDR2 SQIVND (reference sequence). Between the trimmed V and J ends, which lost 8 bases and 0 bases, there was a span of 17 bases. The CDR3 consists of 16 residues. The CDR3 region has the DNA TGTGCCAGTGGAAGCGGGGGACTTTATAGCAATCAGCCCCAGCATTTT. Translation gives CASGSGGLYSNQPQHF.

This clone has more than one count but fewer than ten. The chain recombines TRBV5-1 with TRBJ2-5, with D uncertain. V lost 4 bases to trimming and J lost 2 bases, with 3 bases between them. Germline-derived CDR1 and CDR2 are SGHRS and YFSETQ. The CDR3 loop spans 11 amino acids. CDR3 sequence: CASSQQETQYF. Written as DNA, the CDR3 is TGCGCCAGCAGCCAACAAGAGACCCAGTACTTC.

The rearrangement joins TRBV30 to TRBJ1-1, with TRBD1 as a possible D gene (5 bases). V dropped 4 bases and J dropped 5 bases, with 17 bases sitting between them. The CDR3 consists of 14 residues. Germline loops: CDR1 GTSNPN, CDR2 SVGIG (reference sequence). This CDR3 is CAWKGGAGRTEAFF. The CDR3 DNA sequence: TGTGCCTGGAAGGGTGGGGCGGGAAGAACTGAAGCTTTCTTT.

As to this clone: With a much larger clone just one base away, this may be a read error. This chain uses TRBV7-2 with TRBJ2-1, with 9 bases matching TRBD2. Per germline, CDR1 SGHTA and CDR2 FQGNSA. V lost 7 bases, J lost 12 bases, and 7 bases stayed unmatched. This CDR3 is 12 amino acids long. DNA of the CDR3: TGTGCCAGCAATTCCCTACTAGCGGGGCAGTTCTTC. Amino acid sequence: CASNSLLAGQFF.

This clone turned up a few times. The chain joins TRBV29-1 to TRBJ2-7, with 11 bases fitting TRBD2. The CDR3 extends over 17 amino acids. Germline values: CDR1 SQVTM, CDR2 ANQGSEA. V shed 4 bases and J 0 bases; nucleotides not matched to a gene: 11. The CDR3 region has the DNA TGCAGCGTTGGGGGCCTAGCGGGAGGATCGAGCTCCTACGAGCAGTACTTC. Encoded protein: CSVGGLAGGSSSYEQYF.

This rearrangement joins TRBV7-3 to TRBJ2-1; the match to TRBD2 covers 10 bases. The V segment lost 4 bases and the J segment 7 bases; nucleotides outside the gene matches: 7. CDR1 is SGHTA and CDR2 is FQGTGA in the germline V gene. The CDR3 loop spans 15 amino acids. DNA for the CDR3: TGTGCCAGCAGCTCAAGCCCTAGCGGGAGTAATGAGCAGTTCTTC. Residues: CASSSSPSGSNEQFF. Using reference TRBV7-3 and TRBJ2-1 for the parts outside the CDR3, the full variable domain is GAGVSQTPSNKVTEKGKYVELRCDPISGHTALYWYRQSLGQGPEFLIYFQGTGAADDSGLPNDRFFAVRPEGSVSTLKIQRTERGDSAVYLCASSSSPSGSNEQFFGPGTRLTVL.

The chain joins TRBV12-5 to TRBJ1-4; unclear D gene. The CDR3 is 15 residues long. CDR1 is LGHNT, CDR2 FRNRAP, per germline. Trimming cost V 9 bases and J 4 bases, with 18 bases left between them. CDR3 bases: TGTGCTAGCGGGCCGGGCGCAGTTAATAATGAAAAACTGTTTTTT. Residues: CASGPGAVNNEKLFF.

The chain uses TRBV6-5 and TRBJ2-7; TRBD1 might be the D (6 bases). Trimming took 7 bases from V and 0 from J, leaving 10 bases between them. This CDR3 contains 13 residues. Per germline, CDR1 MNHEY and CDR2 SVGAGI. The CDR3 is CASTDRFSYEQYF. The CDR3 bases are TGTGCCAGCACCGACAGGTTCTCCTACGAGCAGTACTTC.

This clone was counted a single time. The chain employs TRBV30 and TRBJ2-5; 7 nucleotides agree with TRBD1. The germline V gene has CDR1 GTSNPN and CDR2 SVGIG (reference sequence). The CDR3 has 13 residues. The V gene end was trimmed by 3 bases and the J gene end by 5 bases; junction bases not matched to a gene: 6. The CDR3, as DNA: TGTGCCTGGAGCCCACAGGGGACGGAGACCCAGTACTTC. Its translation is CAWSPQGTETQYF.

This clone was seen a handful of times. This chain joins TRBV7-6 and TRBJ2-3; D remains unclear. Germline V gene data show CDR1 as SGHVS and CDR2 as FNYEAQ. Trimming stripped 6 bases from V and 3 bases from J, with 7 bases between. The CDR3 loop spans 12 amino acids. In nucleotides, the CDR3 is TGTGCCAGCAGTCCGGGTACAGATACGCAGTATTTT. It specifies CASSPGTDTQYF.

The chain uses TRBV7-2 and TRBJ2-3; TRBD1 agrees at 9 bases. This CDR3 has 16 amino acids. CDR1 is SGHTA, CDR2 FQGNSA, per germline. V gave up 0 bases and J gave up 4 bases; unmatched junction bases: 5. The CDR3 reads CASSLAGRQGADTQYF. The CDR3 nucleotides are TGTGCCAGCAGCTTAGCGGGTCGACAGGGGGCAGATACGCAGTATTTT.

The rearrangement joins TRBV5-1 to TRBJ2-7; D gene unclear. Germline lookup yields CDR1 SGHRS and CDR2 YFSETQ. V was shortened by 0 bases and J by 3 bases, with 7 bases between the two germline ends. The CDR3 loop spans 13 amino acids. CDR3 amino acids: CASSLGPDYEQYF. Here the CDR3 DNA reads TGCGCCAGCAGCTTGGGGCCGGACTACGAGCAGTACTTC.

This rearrangement joins TRBV5-4 to TRBJ1-1; TRBD1 might be the D (5 bases). There are 13 residues in the CDR3. The ends were cut back, 0 bases at V and 8 bases at J, with 11 bases in the middle. Germline CDR1 reads SGHNT; CDR2 reads YYREEE (reference sequence). CDR3 residues: CASSLGWGNEAFF. CDR3 in DNA: TGTGCCAGCAGCTTGGGATGGGGCAACGAAGCTTTCTTT.